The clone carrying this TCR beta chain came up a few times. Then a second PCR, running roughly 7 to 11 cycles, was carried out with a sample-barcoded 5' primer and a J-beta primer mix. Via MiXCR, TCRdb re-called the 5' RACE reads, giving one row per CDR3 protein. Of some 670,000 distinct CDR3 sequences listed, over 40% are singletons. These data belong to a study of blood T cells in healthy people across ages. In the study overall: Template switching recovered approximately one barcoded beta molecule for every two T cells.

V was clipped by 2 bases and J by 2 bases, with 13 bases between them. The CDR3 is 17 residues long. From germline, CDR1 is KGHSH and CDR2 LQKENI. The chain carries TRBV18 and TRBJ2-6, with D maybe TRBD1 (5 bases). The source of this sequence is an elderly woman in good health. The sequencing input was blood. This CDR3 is CASSPTRQTAGANVLTF. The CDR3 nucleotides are TGTGCCAGCTCACCAACCAGACAGACTGCTGGGGCCAACGTCCTGACTTTC. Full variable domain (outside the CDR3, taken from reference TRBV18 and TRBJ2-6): NAGVMQNPRHLVRRRGQEARLRCSPMKGHSHVYWYRQLPEEGLKFMVYLQKENIIDESGMPKERFSAEFPKEGPSILRIQQVVRGDSAAYFCASSPTRQTAGANVLTFGAGSRLTVL.